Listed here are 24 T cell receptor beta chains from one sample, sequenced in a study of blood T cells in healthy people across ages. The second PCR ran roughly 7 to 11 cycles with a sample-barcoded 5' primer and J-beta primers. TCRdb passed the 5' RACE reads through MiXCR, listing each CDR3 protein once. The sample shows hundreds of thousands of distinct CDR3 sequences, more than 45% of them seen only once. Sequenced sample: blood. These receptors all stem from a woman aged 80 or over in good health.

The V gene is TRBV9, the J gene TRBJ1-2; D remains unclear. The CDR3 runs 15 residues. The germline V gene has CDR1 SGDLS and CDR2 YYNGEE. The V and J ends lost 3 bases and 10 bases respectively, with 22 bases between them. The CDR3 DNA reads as TGTGCCAGCAGCGATGGGATCCGACGGGCCATTCCCTACACCTTC. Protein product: CASSDGIRRAIPYTF. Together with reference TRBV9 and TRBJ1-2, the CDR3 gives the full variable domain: DSGVTQTPKHLITATGQRVTLRCSPRSGDLSVYWYQQSLDQGLQFLIQYYNGEERAKGNILERFSAQQFPDLHSELNLSSLELGDSALYFCASSDGIRRAIPYTFGSGTRLTVV.

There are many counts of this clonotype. CDR3 sequence (DNA): TGTGCCAGCAGCTCACAACAGGGGGTGCAAGAGACCCAGTACTTC. This encodes CASSSQQGVQETQYF. This sequence joins TRBV7-8 and TRBJ2-5; 8 nucleotides agree with TRBD1. CDR3 length: 15 amino acids. Looked up from germline, CDR1 is SGHVS and CDR2 is FQNEAQ. Unmatched junction bases numbered 6, after V lost 4 bases and J lost 2 bases.

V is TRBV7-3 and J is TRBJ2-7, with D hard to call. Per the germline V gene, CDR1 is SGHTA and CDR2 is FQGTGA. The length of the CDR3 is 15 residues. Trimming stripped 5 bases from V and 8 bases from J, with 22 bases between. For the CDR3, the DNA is TGTGCCAGCAGCCCCAATCACGGAAGCACCCTGCAGCAGTACTTC. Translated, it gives CASSPNHGSTLQQYF.

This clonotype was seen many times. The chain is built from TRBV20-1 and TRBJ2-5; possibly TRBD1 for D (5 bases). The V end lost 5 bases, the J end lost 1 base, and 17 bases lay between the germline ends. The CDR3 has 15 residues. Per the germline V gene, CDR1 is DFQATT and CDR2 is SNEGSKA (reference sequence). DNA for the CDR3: TGCAGTGCTCCCCGGGCAGGGCACGGCCAAGAGACCCAGTACTTC. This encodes CSAPRAGHGQETQYF.

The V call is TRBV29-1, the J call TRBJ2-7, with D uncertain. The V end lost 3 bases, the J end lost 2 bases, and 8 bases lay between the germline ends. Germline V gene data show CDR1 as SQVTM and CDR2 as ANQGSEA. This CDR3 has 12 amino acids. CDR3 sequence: CSVEGLTYEQYF. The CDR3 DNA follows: TGCAGCGTTGAGGGCCTCACCTACGAGCAGTACTTC.

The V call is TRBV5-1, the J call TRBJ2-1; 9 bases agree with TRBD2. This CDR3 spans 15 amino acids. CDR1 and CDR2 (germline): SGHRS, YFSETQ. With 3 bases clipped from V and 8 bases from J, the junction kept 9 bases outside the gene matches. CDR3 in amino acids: CASSSAAGGGDEQFF. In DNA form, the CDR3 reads TGCGCCAGCAGCTCGGCAGCGGGAGGTGGTGATGAGCAGTTCTTC.

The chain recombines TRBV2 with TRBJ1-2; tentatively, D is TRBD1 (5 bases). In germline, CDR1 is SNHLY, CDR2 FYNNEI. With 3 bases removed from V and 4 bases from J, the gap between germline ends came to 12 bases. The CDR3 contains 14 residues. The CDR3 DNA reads TGTGCCAGCAGTGACGGGCAGGGAGTCTATGGCTACACCTTC. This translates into CASSDGQGVYGYTF.

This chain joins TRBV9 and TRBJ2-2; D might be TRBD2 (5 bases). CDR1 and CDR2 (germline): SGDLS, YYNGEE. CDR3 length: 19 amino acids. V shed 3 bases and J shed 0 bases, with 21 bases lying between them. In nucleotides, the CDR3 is TGTGCCAGCAGCGAGCCGGGAAGCCCCTACGTGGCGAACACCGGGGAGCTGTTTTTT. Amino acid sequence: CASSEPGSPYVANTGELFF.

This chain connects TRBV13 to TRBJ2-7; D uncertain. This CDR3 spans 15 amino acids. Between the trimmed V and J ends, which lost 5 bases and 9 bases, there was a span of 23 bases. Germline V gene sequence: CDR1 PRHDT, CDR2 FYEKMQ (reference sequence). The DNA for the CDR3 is TGTGCCAGCAGCCCTAAGATAACCCCGCCTAAGGGGCAGTACTTC. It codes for CASSPKITPPKGQYF.

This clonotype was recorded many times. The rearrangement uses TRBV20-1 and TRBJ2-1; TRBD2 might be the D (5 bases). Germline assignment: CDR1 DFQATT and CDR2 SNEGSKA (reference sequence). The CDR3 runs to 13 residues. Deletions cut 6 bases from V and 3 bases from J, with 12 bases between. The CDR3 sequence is CSAQSGLYNEQFF. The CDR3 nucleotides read TGCAGTGCCCAAAGCGGACTCTACAATGAGCAGTTCTTC.

The CDR3 reads CATSANSYNEQFF. CDR3 bases: TGTGCCACCAGCGCCAACTCCTACAATGAGCAGTTCTTC. V gene TRBV15 combines with J gene TRBJ2-1; no firm D call. V was pared by 5 bases and J by 0 bases, with 5 bases between. CDR1 is LNHNV and CDR2 is YYDKDF in the germline V gene (reference sequence). This CDR3 region has 13 residues.

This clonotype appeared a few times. DNA of the CDR3: TGTGCCAGCAGCTTACAGGTTAGGGCCCTCCACTTT. Translation: CASSLQVRALHF. This sequence joins TRBV7-2 and TRBJ1-6; D gene unclear. The V gene lost 2 bases and the J gene lost 14 bases, with 10 bases spanning the gap. Germline loops: CDR1 SGHTA, CDR2 FQGNSA. This CDR3 comprises 12 residues.

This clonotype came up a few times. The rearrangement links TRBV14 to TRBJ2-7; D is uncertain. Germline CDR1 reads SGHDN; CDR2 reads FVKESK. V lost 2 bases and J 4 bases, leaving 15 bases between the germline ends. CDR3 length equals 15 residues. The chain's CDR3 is CASSQFILFGYEQYF. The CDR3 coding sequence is TGTGCCAGCAGCCAATTTATTCTTTTTGGGTACGAGCAGTACTTC.

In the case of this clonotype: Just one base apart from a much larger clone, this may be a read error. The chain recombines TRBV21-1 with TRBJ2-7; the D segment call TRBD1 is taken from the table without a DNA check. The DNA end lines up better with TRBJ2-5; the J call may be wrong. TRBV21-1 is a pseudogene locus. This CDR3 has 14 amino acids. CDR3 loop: CAGSKAVYVGTQYF. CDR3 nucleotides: TGTGCCGGCAGCAAAGCTGTATACGTTGGGACCCAGTACTTC.

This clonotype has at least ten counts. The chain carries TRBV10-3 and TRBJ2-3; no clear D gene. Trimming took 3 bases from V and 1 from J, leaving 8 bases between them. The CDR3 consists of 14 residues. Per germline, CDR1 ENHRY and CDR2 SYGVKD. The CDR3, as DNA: TGTGCCATCAGTGATGGTCAGGGCACAGATACGCAGTATTTT. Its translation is CAISDGQGTDTQYF.

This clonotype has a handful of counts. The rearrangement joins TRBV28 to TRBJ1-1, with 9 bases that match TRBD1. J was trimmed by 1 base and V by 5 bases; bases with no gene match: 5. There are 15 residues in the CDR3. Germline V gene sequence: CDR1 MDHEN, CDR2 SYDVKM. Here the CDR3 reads CASSTPGQGNTEAFF. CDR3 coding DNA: TGTGCCAGCAGTACCCCGGGACAGGGGAACACTGAAGCTTTCTTT. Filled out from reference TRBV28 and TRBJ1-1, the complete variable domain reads DVKVTQSSRYLVKRTGEKVFLECVQDMDHENMFWYRQDPGLGLRLIYFSYDVKMKEKGDIPEGYSVSREKKERFSLILESASTNQTSMYLCASSTPGQGNTEAFFGQGTRLTVV.

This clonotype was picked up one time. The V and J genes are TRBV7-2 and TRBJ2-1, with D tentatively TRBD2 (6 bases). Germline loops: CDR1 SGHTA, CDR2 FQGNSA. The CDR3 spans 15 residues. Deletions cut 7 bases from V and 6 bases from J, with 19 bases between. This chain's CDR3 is CASKFSGGYRNEQFF. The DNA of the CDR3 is TGTGCCAGCAAATTTTCTGGAGGGTATCGCAATGAGCAGTTCTTC.

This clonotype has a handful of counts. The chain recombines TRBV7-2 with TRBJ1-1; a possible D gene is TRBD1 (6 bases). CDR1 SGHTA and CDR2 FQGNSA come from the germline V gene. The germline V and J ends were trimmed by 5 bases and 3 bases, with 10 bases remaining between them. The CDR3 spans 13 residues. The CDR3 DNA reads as TGTGCCAGCAGCCCAGGACAGCACACTGAAGCTTTCTTT. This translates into CASSPGQHTEAFF.

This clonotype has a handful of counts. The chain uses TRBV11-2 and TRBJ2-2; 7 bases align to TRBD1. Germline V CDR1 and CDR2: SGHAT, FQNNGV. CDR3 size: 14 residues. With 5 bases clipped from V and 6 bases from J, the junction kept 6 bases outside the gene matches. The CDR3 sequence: CASSALQGPGELFF. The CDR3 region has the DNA TGTGCCAGCAGCGCCTTACAGGGGCCCGGGGAGCTGTTTTTT.

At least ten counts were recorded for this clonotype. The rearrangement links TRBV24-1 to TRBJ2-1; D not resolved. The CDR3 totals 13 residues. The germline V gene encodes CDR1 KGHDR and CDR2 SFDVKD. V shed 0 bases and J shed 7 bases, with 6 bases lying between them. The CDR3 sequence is CATSDLDKNEQFF. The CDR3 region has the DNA TGTGCCACCAGTGATTTGGATAAGAATGAGCAGTTCTTC.

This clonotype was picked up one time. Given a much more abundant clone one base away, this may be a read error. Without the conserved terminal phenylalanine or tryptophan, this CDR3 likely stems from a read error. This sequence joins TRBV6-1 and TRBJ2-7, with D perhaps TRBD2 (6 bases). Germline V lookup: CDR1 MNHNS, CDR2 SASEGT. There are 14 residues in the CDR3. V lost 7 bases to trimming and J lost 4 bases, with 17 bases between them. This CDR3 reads CASTRDSPLYEQYL. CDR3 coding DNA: TGTGCCAGCACTAGGGACTCCCCATTATACGAGCAGTACTTA.

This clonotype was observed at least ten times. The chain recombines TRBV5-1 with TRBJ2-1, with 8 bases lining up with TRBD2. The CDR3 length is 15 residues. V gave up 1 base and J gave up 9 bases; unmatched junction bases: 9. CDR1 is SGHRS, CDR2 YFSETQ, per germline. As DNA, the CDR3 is TGCGCCAGCAGCTTGTCACTAGCGGAAAAGGGTGAGCAGTTCTTC. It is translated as CASSLSLAEKGEQFF.

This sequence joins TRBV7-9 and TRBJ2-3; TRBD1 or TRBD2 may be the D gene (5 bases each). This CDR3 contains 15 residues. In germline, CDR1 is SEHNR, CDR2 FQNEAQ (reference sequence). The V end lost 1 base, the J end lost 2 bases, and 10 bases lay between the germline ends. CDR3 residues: CASSLVGPYTDTQYF. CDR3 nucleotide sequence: TGTGCCAGCAGCTTAGTGGGACCCTACACAGATACGCAGTATTTT.

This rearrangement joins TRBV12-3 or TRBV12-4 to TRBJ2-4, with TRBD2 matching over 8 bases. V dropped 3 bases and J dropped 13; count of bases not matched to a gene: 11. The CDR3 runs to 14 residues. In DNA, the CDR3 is TGTGCCAGCAGTTTCGGGGGGGCTCTTAGTGAGCAGTACTTC. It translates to CASSFGGALSEQYF.